This T cell receptor (beta chain) came from a study of T cells in Graves' hyperthyroidism and ophthalmopathy. RNA transcripts yielded amplified TCR beta CDR3 regions. TCR CDR3 regions were first amplified by RT-PCR with HTBI primers. One entry per CDR3 protein, called by TCRdb with MiXCR from the multiplex PCR reads. Here the sample spans under 350,000 distinct CDR3 sequences, around 20% being singletons. The sample holds many counts of this clonotype. In germline, CDR1 is SGHAT, CDR2 FQNNGV. V lost 3 bases and J 2 bases, leaving 10 bases between the germline ends. There are 15 residues in the CDR3. The rearrangement links TRBV11-2 to TRBJ2-2; D gene uncertain. Material for sequencing was blood. This TCR came from a woman in her fifties or sixties with Graves' hyperthyroidism. The CDR3 nucleotides read TGTGCCAGCAGCTTCGGCAGGAGAAACACCGGGGAGCTGTTTTTT. Its protein is CASSFGRRNTGELFF.